This T cell receptor beta chain was found in a study of T cells in Graves' hyperthyroidism and ophthalmopathy. Amplified TCR beta CDR3 regions came from RNA transcripts. A first-round RT-PCR of the TCR CDR3 used the HTBI primer set. From the multiplex PCR reads, TCRdb called clonotypes with MiXCR, one entry per CDR3 protein. Of more than 650,000 distinct CDR3 sequences listed, around 15% are singletons. The source is a woman aged 18-29 years with Graves' hyperthyroidism. The sequenced material came from blood.

As DNA, the CDR3 is TGTGCCAGCAACCCATGGTGGGAGGAAGAGACCCAGTACTTC. Amino acid sequence: CASNPWWEEETQYF. V is TRBV3-1 and J is TRBJ2-5, with D perhaps TRBD2 (6 bases). The V and J ends lost 7 bases and 3 bases respectively, with 15 bases between them. Germline V gene data show CDR1 as LGHDT and CDR2 as YNNKEL (reference sequence). CDR3 size: 14 residues.